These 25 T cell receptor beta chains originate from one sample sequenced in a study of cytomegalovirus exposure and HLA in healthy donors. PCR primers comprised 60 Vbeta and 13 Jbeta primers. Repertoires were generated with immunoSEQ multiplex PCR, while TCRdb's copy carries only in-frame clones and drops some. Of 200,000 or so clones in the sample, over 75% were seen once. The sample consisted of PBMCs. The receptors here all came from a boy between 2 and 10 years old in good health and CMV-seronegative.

The CDR3 sequence is CASRRGLFRLAGELFF. As DNA, the CDR3 is TGTGCCAGTAGACGAGGACTTTTTAGACTCGCCGGGGAGCTGTTTTTT. The rearrangement links TRBV21-1 to TRBJ2-2; the table gives TRBD2 as D, unverified against the DNA. TRBV21-1 is a pseudogene locus. This CDR3 is built from 16 residues.

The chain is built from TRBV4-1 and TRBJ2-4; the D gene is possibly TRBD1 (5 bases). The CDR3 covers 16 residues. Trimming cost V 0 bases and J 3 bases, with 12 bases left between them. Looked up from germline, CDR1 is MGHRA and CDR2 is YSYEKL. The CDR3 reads CASSQDGREGKNIQYF. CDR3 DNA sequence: TGCGCCAGCAGCCAAGACGGCAGGGAAGGCAAAAACATTCAGTACTTC.

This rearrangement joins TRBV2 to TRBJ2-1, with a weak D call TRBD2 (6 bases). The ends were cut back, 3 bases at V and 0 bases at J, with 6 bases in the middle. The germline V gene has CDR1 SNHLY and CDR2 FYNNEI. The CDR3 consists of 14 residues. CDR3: CASSERGSYNEQFF. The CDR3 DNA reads TGTGCCAGCAGTGAGCGGGGCTCCTACAATGAGCAGTTCTTC. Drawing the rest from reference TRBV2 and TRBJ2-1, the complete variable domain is EPEVTQTPSHQVTQMGQEVILRCVPISNHLYFYWYRQILGQKVEFLVSFYNNEISEKSEIFDDQFSVERPDGSNFTLKIRSTKLEDSAMYFCASSERGSYNEQFFGPGTRLTVL.

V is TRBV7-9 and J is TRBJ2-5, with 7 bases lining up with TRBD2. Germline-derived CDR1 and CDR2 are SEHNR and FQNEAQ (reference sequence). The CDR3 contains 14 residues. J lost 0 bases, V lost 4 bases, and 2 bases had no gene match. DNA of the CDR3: TGTGCCAGCAGCTGGGAGGGGTACCAAGAGACCCAGTACTTC. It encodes CASSWEGYQETQYF.

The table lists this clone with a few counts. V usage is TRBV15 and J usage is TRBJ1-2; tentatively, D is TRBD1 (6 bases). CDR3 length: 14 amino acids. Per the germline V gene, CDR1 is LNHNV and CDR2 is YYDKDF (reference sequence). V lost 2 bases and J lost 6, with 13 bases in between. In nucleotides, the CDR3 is TGTGCCACCAGCAGACGACAGGTCAACGATGGCTACACCTTC. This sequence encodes CATSRRQVNDGYTF.

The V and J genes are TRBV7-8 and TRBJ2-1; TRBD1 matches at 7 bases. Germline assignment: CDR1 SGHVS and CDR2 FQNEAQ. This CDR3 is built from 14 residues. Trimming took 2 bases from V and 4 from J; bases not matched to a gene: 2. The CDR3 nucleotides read TGTGCCAGCAGCTTACAGGGGGTTTACAATGAGCAGTTCTTC. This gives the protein CASSLQGVYNEQFF.

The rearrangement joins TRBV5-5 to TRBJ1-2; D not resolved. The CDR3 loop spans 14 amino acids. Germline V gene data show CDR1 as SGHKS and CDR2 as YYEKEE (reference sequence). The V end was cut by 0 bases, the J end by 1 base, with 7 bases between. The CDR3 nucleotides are TGTGCCAGCAGCTTGGACTCATTTAACTATGGCTACACCTTC. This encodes CASSLDSFNYGYTF.

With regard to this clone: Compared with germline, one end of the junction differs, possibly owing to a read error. The CDR3 spells CANSTGPARGHETQYF. The DNA for the CDR3 is TGCGCCAACAGCACCGGACCGGCGCGGGGCCACGAGACCCAGTACTTC. The chain employs TRBV5-1 and TRBJ2-5; D is possibly TRBD2 (6 bases). The CDR3 spans 16 residues. Germline V gene lookup returns CDR1 SGHRS and CDR2 YFSETQ.

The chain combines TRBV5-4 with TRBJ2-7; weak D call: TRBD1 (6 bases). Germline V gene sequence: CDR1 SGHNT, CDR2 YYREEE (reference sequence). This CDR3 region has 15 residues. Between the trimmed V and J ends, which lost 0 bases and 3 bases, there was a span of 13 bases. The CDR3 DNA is TGTGCCAGCAGCTTGGAAGTACAGGGATTCTACGAGCAGTACTTC. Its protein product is CASSLEVQGFYEQYF.

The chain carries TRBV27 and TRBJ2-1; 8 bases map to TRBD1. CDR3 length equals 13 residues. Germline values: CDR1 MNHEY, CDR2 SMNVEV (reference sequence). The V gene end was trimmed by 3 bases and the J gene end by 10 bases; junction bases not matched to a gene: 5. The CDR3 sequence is CASSLPGGREQFF. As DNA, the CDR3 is TGTGCCAGCAGTTTGCCAGGGGGCCGGGAGCAGTTCTTC.

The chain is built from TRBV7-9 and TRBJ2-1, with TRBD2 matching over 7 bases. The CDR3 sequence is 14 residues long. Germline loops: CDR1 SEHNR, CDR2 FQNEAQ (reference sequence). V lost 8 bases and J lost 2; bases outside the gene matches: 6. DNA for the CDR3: TGTGCCAGCCAAACCGGGACTACCTACAATGAGCAGTTCTTC. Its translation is CASQTGTTYNEQFF.

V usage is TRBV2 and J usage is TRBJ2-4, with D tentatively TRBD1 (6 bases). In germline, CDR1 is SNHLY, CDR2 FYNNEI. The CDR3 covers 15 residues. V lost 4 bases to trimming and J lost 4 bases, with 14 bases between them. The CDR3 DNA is TGTGCCAGCAGTGTTCTGGGGGCCGGTAAAAACATTCAGTACTTC. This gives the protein CASSVLGAGKNIQYF.

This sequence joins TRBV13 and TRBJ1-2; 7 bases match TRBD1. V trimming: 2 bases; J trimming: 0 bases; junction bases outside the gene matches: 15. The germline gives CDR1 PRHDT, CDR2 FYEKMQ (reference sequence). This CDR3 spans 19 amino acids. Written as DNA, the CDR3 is TGTGCCAGCAGCTTATATATTATCGGGACAGTAGACTCTAACTATGGCTACACCTTC. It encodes CASSLYIIGTVDSNYGYTF.

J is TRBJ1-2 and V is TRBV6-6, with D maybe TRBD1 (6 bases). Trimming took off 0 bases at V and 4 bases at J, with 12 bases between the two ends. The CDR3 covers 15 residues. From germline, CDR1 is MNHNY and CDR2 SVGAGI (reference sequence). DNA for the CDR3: TGTGCCAGCAGTTACTCAGGGGGGGGATCCTATGGCTACACCTTC. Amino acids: CASSYSGGGSYGYTF.

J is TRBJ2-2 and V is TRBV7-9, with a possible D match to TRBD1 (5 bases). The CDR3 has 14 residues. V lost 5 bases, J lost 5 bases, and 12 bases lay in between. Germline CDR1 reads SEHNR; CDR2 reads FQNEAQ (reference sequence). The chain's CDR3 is CASSQFAGTGELFF. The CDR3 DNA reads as TGTGCCAGCAGCCAATTTGCAGGGACCGGGGAGCTGTTTTTT.

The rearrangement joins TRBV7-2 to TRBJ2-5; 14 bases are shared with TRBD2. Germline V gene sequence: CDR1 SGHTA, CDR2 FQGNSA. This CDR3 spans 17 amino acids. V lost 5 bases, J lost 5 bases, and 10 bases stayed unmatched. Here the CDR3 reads CASSHRLAGGRGETQYF. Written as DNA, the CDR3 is TGTGCCAGCAGCCACAGACTAGCGGGGGGGCGGGGTGAGACCCAGTACTTC. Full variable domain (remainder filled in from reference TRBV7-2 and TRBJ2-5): GAGVSQSPSNKVTEKGKDVELRCDPISGHTALYWYRQSLGQGLEFLIYFQGNSAPDKSGLPSDRFSAERTGGSVSTLTIQRTQQEDSAVYLCASSHRLAGGRGETQYFGPGTRLLVL.

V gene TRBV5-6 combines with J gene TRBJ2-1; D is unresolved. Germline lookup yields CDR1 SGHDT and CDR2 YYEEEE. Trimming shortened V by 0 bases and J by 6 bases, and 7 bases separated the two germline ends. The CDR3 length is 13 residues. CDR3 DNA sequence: TGTGCCAGCAGCTTGGGGCGGATCAATGAGCAGTTCTTC. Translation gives CASSLGRINEQFF.

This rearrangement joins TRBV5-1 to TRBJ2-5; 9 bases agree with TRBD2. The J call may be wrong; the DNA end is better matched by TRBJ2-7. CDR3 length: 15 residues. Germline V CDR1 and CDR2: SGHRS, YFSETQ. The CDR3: CASSGIAGDTYEQYF. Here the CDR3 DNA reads TGCGCCAGCAGTGGGATAGCGGGGGACACCTACGAGCAGTACTTC.

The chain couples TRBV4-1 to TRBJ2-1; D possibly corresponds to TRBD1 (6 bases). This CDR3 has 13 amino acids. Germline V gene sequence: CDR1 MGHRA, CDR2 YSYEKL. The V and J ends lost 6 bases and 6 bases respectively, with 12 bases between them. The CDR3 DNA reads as TGCGCCAGCAGACCCCTAGGGGGCAATGAGCAGTTCTTC. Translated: CASRPLGGNEQFF.

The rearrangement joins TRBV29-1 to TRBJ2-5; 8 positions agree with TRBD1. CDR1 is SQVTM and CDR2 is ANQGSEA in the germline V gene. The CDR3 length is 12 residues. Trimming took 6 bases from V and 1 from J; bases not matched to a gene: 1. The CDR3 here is CSVDRAQETQYF. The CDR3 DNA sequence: TGCAGCGTGGACAGGGCCCAAGAGACCCAGTACTTC.

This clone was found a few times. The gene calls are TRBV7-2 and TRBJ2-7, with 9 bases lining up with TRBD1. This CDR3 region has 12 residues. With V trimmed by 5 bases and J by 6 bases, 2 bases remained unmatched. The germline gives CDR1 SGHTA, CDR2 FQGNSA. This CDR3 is CASSHRGLEQYF. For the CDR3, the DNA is TGTGCCAGCAGCCACAGGGGGCTCGAGCAGTACTTC.

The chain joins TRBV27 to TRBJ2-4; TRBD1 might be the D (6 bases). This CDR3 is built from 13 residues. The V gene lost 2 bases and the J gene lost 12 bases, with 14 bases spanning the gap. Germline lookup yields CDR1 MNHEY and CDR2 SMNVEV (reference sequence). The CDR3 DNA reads TGTGCCAGCAGTTTAGGGCAGGGGTATAGTCAGTACTTC. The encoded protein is CASSLGQGYSQYF.

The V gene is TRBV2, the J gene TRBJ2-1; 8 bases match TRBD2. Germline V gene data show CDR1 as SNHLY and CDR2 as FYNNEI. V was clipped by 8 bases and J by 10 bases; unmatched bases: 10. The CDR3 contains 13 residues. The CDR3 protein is CASEPRRGGEQFF. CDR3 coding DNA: TGTGCCAGCGAACCGCGTCGGGGGGGAGAGCAGTTCTTC.

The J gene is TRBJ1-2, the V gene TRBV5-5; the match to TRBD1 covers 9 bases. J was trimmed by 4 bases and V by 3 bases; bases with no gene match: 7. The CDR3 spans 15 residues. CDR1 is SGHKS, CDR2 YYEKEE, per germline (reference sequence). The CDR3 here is CASSSQGASVYGYTF. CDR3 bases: TGTGCCAGCAGCTCACAGGGGGCCTCCGTCTATGGCTACACCTTC.

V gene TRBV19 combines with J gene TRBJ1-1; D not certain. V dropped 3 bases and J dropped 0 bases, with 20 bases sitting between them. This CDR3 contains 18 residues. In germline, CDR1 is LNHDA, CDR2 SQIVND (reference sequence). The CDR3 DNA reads TGTGCCAGTAGTATCTACCTACGTTTCTCGATGGTGAACACTGAAGCTTTCTTT. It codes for CASSIYLRFSMVNTEAFF.